These 4 T cell receptor beta chains were sequenced from one sample in a study of regulatory T cells in long-lasting Graves disease. The TCR beta library used iRepertoire HTBI primers with Arm-PCR amplification of CDR3. TCRdb reprocessed the multiplex PCR reads with MiXCR, giving one entry per CDR3 protein. The sample lists a few hundred thousand distinct CDR3 sequences, 10% to 15% seen once, with 18% in the top ten. The time point denotes: newly diagnosed GD, antithyroid drugs for less than 3 months. Generation of the TCR library employed RNA extracted from PBMCs. These data were likewise used in another study, on T cells in Graves' hyperthyroidism and ophthalmopathy.

Sequences were derived from peripheral blood mononuclear cells (PBMCs), sampled at new diagnosis, from a patient treated with antithyroid drugs. The origin of the receptors is a woman between 18 and 29 years old with Graves disease.

This clonotype was detected a few times. The rearrangement joins TRBV6-2 or TRBV6-3 to TRBJ1-2; tentatively, D is TRBD1 (6 bases). Between the trimmed V and J ends, which lost 8 bases and 6 bases, there was a span of 16 bases. Germline V gene lookup returns CDR1 MNHEY and CDR2 SVGEGT. The CDR3 loop spans 13 amino acids. CDR3: CASRIGGLDGYTF. CDR3 nucleotide sequence: TGTGCCAGCCGAATAGGGGGGCTCGATGGCTACACCTTC.

Many counts were recorded for this clonotype. The chain links TRBV7-2 to TRBJ1-5; tentative D call: TRBD1 (6 bases). The CDR3 covers 15 residues. V lost 2 bases and J 11 bases, leaving 19 bases between the germline ends. Germline loops: CDR1 SGHTA, CDR2 FQGNSA. The CDR3 loop reads CASSLWGQKLGAQHF. The CDR3 DNA reads as TGTGCCAGCAGCTTATGGGGGCAAAAATTGGGGGCCCAGCATTTT.

This clonotype has at least ten counts. The chain combines TRBV30 with TRBJ2-7, with D unclear. CDR1 is GTSNPN and CDR2 is SVGIG in the germline V gene (reference sequence). This CDR3 contains 13 residues. V was clipped by 8 bases and J by 0 bases, with 14 bases between them. CDR3 sequence reads: CAAAEESSYEQYF. The CDR3 DNA reads as TGTGCCGCTGCGGAAGAGAGCTCCTACGAGCAGTACTTC.

In the case of this clonotype: This could be a read error, since a much larger clone is one nucleotide away. This chain uses TRBV13 with TRBJ2-7; D call uncertain. The CDR3 sequence is 13 residues long. Germline loops: CDR1 PRHDT, CDR2 FYEKMQ (reference sequence). V dropped 4 bases and J dropped 6 bases, with 13 bases sitting between them. Written as DNA, the CDR3 is TGTGCCAGCAGCTCAACACCCCGAGGCGAGCAGTACTTC. This sequence encodes CASSSTPRGEQYF.